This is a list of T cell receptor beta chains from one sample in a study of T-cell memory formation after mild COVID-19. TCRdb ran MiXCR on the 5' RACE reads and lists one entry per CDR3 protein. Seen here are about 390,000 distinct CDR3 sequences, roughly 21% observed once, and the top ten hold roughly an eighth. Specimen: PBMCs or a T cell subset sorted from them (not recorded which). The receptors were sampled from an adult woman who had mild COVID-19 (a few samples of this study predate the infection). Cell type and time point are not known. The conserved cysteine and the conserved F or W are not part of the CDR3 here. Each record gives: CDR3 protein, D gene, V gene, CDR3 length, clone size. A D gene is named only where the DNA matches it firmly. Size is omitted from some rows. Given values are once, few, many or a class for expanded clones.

CDR3 protein: ASSCYDRGALAKNIQY
D gene: TRBD1
V gene: TRBV7-9
CDR3 length: 16
clone size: .

CDR3 protein: ASSPLRAERDGETQY
D gene: .
V gene: TRBV7-6
CDR3 length: 15
clone size: .

CDR3 protein: ASSLDLLNEKLF
D gene: .
V gene: TRBV7-9
CDR3 length: 12
clone size: .

CDR3 protein: ASSTKQGTSYNEQF
D gene: .
V gene: TRBV21-1
CDR3 length: 14
clone size: once

CDR3 protein: ASSYSGQGNYGYT
D gene: TRBD1
V gene: TRBV6-5
CDR3 length: 13
clone size: few

CDR3 protein: ASSRAGVNNEQF
D gene: TRBD2
V gene: TRBV4-2
CDR3 length: 12
clone size: .

CDR3 protein: ASSYGQGALQAF
D gene: TRBD1
V gene: TRBV5-5
CDR3 length: 12
clone size: .

CDR3 protein: ASSLAGGVNSPLH
D gene: TRBD1
V gene: TRBV5-1
CDR3 length: 13
clone size: .

CDR3 protein: SARDPRRGERQY
D gene: .
V gene: TRBV20-1
CDR3 length: 12
clone size: few

CDR3 protein: AISESRRGQSNQPQH
D gene: TRBD1
V gene: TRBV10-3
CDR3 length: 15
clone size: .

CDR3 protein: ASSLAFKDGSNIQY
D gene: .
V gene: TRBV7-6
CDR3 length: 14
clone size: .

CDR3 protein: ATSDLDRDTGELF
D gene: TRBD1
V gene: TRBV24-1
CDR3 length: 13
clone size: many

CDR3 protein: TSSQDLKDSHHTQY
D gene: .
V gene: TRBV1
CDR3 length: 14
clone size: .

CDR3 protein: ASSLRWFQETQY
D gene: .
V gene: TRBV7-8
CDR3 length: 12
clone size: few

CDR3 protein: ASSPPERPQH
D gene: .
V gene: TRBV18
CDR3 length: 10
clone size: few

CDR3 protein: ASSLLHEQY
D gene: .
V gene: TRBV2
CDR3 length: 9
clone size: .

CDR3 protein: ASSIPGPVRGYT
D gene: .
V gene: TRBV7-9
CDR3 length: 12
clone size: few

CDR3 protein: ASSRSGGAEAF
D gene: .
V gene: TRBV12-3/TRBV12-4
CDR3 length: 11
clone size: .

CDR3 protein: ASSPDSFYGYT
D gene: .
V gene: TRBV12-3/TRBV12-4
CDR3 length: 11
clone size: .

CDR3 protein: ASSGASQDTEAF
D gene: .
V gene: TRBV6-1
CDR3 length: 12
clone size: .

CDR3 protein: ASSSGGPQETQY
D gene: TRBD2
V gene: TRBV7-3
CDR3 length: 12
clone size: few

CDR3 protein: ASSSRTSKSTDTQY
D gene: .
V gene: TRBV28
CDR3 length: 14
clone size: .

CDR3 protein: SAREVDRRNTEAF
D gene: .
V gene: TRBV20-1
CDR3 length: 13
clone size: .

CDR3 protein: ASINGEETQY
D gene: .
V gene: TRBV12-3/TRBV12-4
CDR3 length: 10
clone size: few

CDR3 protein: AWAGGAPDTQY
D gene: .
V gene: TRBV30
CDR3 length: 11
clone size: .

CDR3 protein: ASSSTGPSSYNEQF
D gene: .
V gene: TRBV11-3
CDR3 length: 14
clone size: few

CDR3 protein: ASSLFAGQETQY
D gene: .
V gene: TRBV7-3
CDR3 length: 12
clone size: few

CDR3 protein: ASTSGVAGVTDTQY
D gene: TRBD2
V gene: TRBV4-3
CDR3 length: 14
clone size: .

CDR3 protein: ASSFIIGGSGYGYT
D gene: .
V gene: TRBV12-3/TRBV12-4
CDR3 length: 14
clone size: .

CDR3 protein: ASSLLEQY
D gene: .
V gene: TRBV6-4
CDR3 length: 8
clone size: .

CDR3 protein: ASSSGTGGQDEQF
D gene: TRBD1
V gene: TRBV12-3/TRBV12-4
CDR3 length: 13
clone size: .

CDR3 protein: ASSPGRLGGNEQF
D gene: .
V gene: TRBV7-3
CDR3 length: 13
clone size: .

CDR3 protein: ASREGSLNEQF
D gene: .
V gene: TRBV25-1
CDR3 length: 11
clone size: many

CDR3 protein: ASSDYRSYEQY
D gene: .
V gene: TRBV6-1
CDR3 length: 11
clone size: .

CDR3 protein: ASSPGLGSRGYT
D gene: .
V gene: TRBV6-5
CDR3 length: 12
clone size: .

CDR3 protein: ASSSTGTGNYNEQF
D gene: TRBD1
V gene: TRBV7-8
CDR3 length: 14
clone size: .

CDR3 protein: ASSFTGYGSTDTQY
D gene: .
V gene: TRBV9
CDR3 length: 14
clone size: .

CDR3 protein: ASSQAGAGYT
D gene: .
V gene: TRBV5-5
CDR3 length: 10
clone size: .

CDR3 protein: ASSPRRSPESRVLAEAF
D gene: .
V gene: TRBV18
CDR3 length: 17
clone size: .

CDR3 protein: ASSGDRTQETQY
D gene: TRBD1
V gene: TRBV12-3/TRBV12-4
CDR3 length: 12
clone size: .

CDR3 protein: ASSAGQSSYNEQF
D gene: .
V gene: TRBV5-1
CDR3 length: 13
clone size: many

CDR3 protein: ASSYNGGQGQH
D gene: TRBD1
V gene: TRBV6-2/TRBV6-3
CDR3 length: 11
clone size: few

CDR3 protein: ASSWDRPTGELF
D gene: TRBD1
V gene: TRBV6-5
CDR3 length: 12
clone size: few

CDR3 protein: ASSLEGTPYEQY
D gene: .
V gene: TRBV7-9
CDR3 length: 12
clone size: .

CDR3 protein: ASSPGPSTYEQY
D gene: .
V gene: TRBV7-2
CDR3 length: 12
clone size: few

CDR3 protein: ASRSGTRGNTDTQY
D gene: TRBD2
V gene: TRBV7-2
CDR3 length: 14
clone size: few